The next 28 T cell receptor beta chains were all read from a single sample in a study of OX40 agonist ivuxolimab in advanced cancers. Sequencing was performed with immunoSEQ multiplex PCR; in TCRdb, only in-frame clones are kept and a portion is missing. The profile shows 63,000 or so clones, 70% to 90% of them singletons. Sequencing used CD4+ or CD8+ T cells sorted from blood, obtained in a trial of the OX40 agonist ivuxolimab. These receptors came from an adult with an advanced solid tumor such as melanoma, head and neck, liver or kidney cancer.

The chain couples TRBV18 to TRBJ2-2, with D unclear. The CDR3 sequence is 15 residues long. Germline CDR1 KGHSH, CDR2 LQKENI. Trimming removed 2 bases from V and 2 bases from J, with 9 bases in between. The CDR3: CASSPTTQNTGELFF. DNA of the CDR3: TGTGCCAGCTCACCAACCACCCAAAACACCGGGGAGCTGTTTTTT.

DNA of the CDR3: TGTGCCAGTAGCCTACAGGGTACCTACGAGCAGTACTTC. Its translation: CASSLQGTYEQYF. The V call is TRBV19, the J call TRBJ2-7; a weak D match, TRBD1 (6 bases). The CDR3 covers 13 residues. V shed 6 bases and J shed 2 bases, with 11 bases lying between them. Germline V gene data show CDR1 as LNHDA and CDR2 as SQIVND (reference sequence).

This clone has only one observation. The chain combines TRBV6-5 with TRBJ2-2; weak D call: TRBD1 (6 bases). The CDR3 sequence is 16 residues long. Trimming cost V 4 bases and J 1 base, with 13 bases left between them. CDR1 is MNHEY, CDR2 SVGAGI, per germline. This chain's CDR3 is CASSSPGTQNTGELFF. The CDR3 bases are TGTGCCAGCAGTTCACCCGGGACACAGAACACCGGGGAGCTGTTTTTT.

The chain combines TRBV5-1 with TRBJ2-3, with D tentatively TRBD1 or TRBD2 (5 bases each). This CDR3 is built from 12 residues. In germline, CDR1 is SGHRS, CDR2 YFSETQ. Trimming pared 4 bases from V and 10 bases from J, leaving 13 bases between. CDR3 nucleotide sequence: TGCGCCAGCAGCCTAGGGACGGGGTCGCAGTATTTT. It specifies CASSLGTGSQYF.

The chain combines TRBV2 with TRBJ2-3; either TRBD1 or TRBD2 may fit D (5 bases each). CDR3 length: 15 residues. Germline-derived CDR1 and CDR2 are SNHLY and FYNNEI. V dropped 6 bases and J dropped 1 base, with 14 bases sitting between them. This CDR3 reads CASSGAPRGTDTQYF. Here the CDR3 DNA reads TGTGCCAGCAGCGGGGCCCCGCGGGGCACAGATACGCAGTATTTT.

The rearrangement uses TRBV6-1 and TRBJ2-2; D may be TRBD1 or TRBD2 (5 bases each). Trimming left V 7 bases short and J 3 bases short, with 15 bases between. The CDR3 runs to 15 residues. CDR1 is MNHNS and CDR2 is SASEGT in the germline V gene. The CDR3 DNA sequence: TGTGCCAGCAAGGGAGCAGGGCTGGACACCGGGGAGCTGTTTTTT. It encodes CASKGAGLDTGELFF.

J is TRBJ2-7 and V is TRBV7-8; D not resolved. Germline V CDR1 and CDR2: SGHVS, FQNEAQ. This CDR3 is built from 13 residues. V was cut by 1 base and J by 3 bases, with 7 bases left in between. This CDR3 reads CASSLVDNYEQYF. Here the CDR3 DNA reads TGTGCCAGCAGCTTAGTCGACAACTACGAGCAGTACTTC.

This clone has more than one count but fewer than ten. The chain joins TRBV6-5 to TRBJ1-1; no definite D call. Trimming left V 11 bases short and J 1 base short, with 8 bases between. CDR3 length: 11 amino acids. CDR1 and CDR2 from the germline V gene are MNHEY and SVGAGI. The CDR3 spells CASLWNTEAFF. For the CDR3, the DNA is TGTGCCTCCCTGTGGAACACTGAAGCTTTCTTT.

The CDR3 bases are TGTGCCACCAGCAGAGGCCGGACAGGGGACGAGCAGTACTTC. Amino acid sequence: CATSRGRTGDEQYF. The V call is TRBV15, the J call TRBJ2-7, with 9 bases matching TRBD1. The V segment lost 1 base and the J segment 5 bases; nucleotides outside the gene matches: 3. The CDR3 is 14 amino acids. Germline V gene sequence: CDR1 LNHNV, CDR2 YYDKDF (reference sequence).

This rearrangement joins TRBV5-6 to TRBJ1-6, with D maybe TRBD1 (6 bases). Germline CDR1 SGHDT, CDR2 YYEEEE. V gave up 4 bases and J gave up 7 bases, with 9 bases separating them. The CDR3 covers 13 residues. CDR3 protein: CASSLGQNSPLHF. CDR3 bases: TGTGCCAGCAGCCTAGGACAGAATTCACCCCTCCACTTT.

The chain links TRBV4-1 to TRBJ1-1; 10 bases agree with TRBD1. This CDR3 spans 17 amino acids. The trim removed 2 bases at V and 4 bases at J, leaving 10 bases unmatched. Germline V gene sequence: CDR1 MGHRA, CDR2 YSYEKL. CDR3 protein: CASSQTRQGALGTEAFF. The CDR3 DNA follows: TGCGCCAGCAGCCAAACTCGACAGGGGGCACTGGGCACTGAAGCTTTCTTT.

The chain combines TRBV5-1 with TRBJ2-5; TRBD1 might be the D (6 bases). Trimming removed 0 bases from V and 4 bases from J, with 7 bases in between. Per the germline V gene, CDR1 is SGHRS and CDR2 is YFSETQ. This CDR3 is 13 amino acids long. The CDR3, as DNA: TGCGCCAGCAGCTTGGGACAGGCAGAGACCCAGTACTTC. Its protein product is CASSLGQAETQYF.

The chain combines TRBV5-4 with TRBJ1-3, with 10 bases aligning to TRBD1. The CDR3 loop spans 19 amino acids. V lost 2 bases to trimming and J lost 0 bases; unmatched junction nucleotides: 11. Germline V lookup: CDR1 SGHNT, CDR2 YYREEE (reference sequence). CDR3 in amino acids: CASSFSLRGQGNSGNTIYF. CDR3 nucleotides: TGTGCCAGCAGCTTCTCTTTGAGGGGACAGGGGAACTCTGGAAACACCATATATTTT.

The chain couples TRBV29-1 to TRBJ1-2; 7 positions agree with TRBD1. This CDR3 contains 15 residues. The germline gives CDR1 SQVTM, CDR2 ANQGSEA. V was pared by 6 bases and J by 4 bases, with 14 bases of the junction left unmatched. The CDR3 reads CSVTVRGTASYGYTF. CDR3 DNA: TGCAGCGTCACAGTTCGGGGGACAGCGAGCTATGGCTACACCTTC.

The chain recombines TRBV19 with TRBJ1-4, with 7 bases aligning to TRBD1. V dropped 2 bases and J dropped 0; count of bases not matched to a gene: 9. The germline V gene encodes CDR1 LNHDA and CDR2 SQIVND (reference sequence). The CDR3 totals 18 residues. CDR3 amino acids: CASSIRTGGSATNEKLFF. The CDR3, as DNA: TGTGCCAGTAGTATAAGGACAGGAGGATCTGCAACTAATGAAAAACTGTTTTTT.

The genes are TRBV4-2 and TRBJ2-7; a possible D gene is TRBD2 (6 bases). The CDR3 extends over 19 amino acids. Between the trimmed V and J ends, which lost 0 bases and 0 bases, there was a span of 21 bases. Germline V gene sequence: CDR1 LGHNA, CDR2 YNFKEQ. CDR3 protein: CASSQDIGEVGRSSYEQYF. CDR3 sequence (DNA): TGTGCCAGCAGCCAAGATATTGGGGAGGTAGGGAGGAGCTCCTACGAGCAGTACTTC.

The V gene is TRBV5-1, the J gene TRBJ1-3; D gene ambiguous. The CDR3 has 15 residues. Germline V CDR1 and CDR2: SGHRS, YFSETQ. The germline V and J ends were trimmed by 0 bases and 0 bases, with 7 bases remaining between them. Here the CDR3 reads CASSLGHTSGNTIYF. In nucleotides, the CDR3 is TGCGCCAGCAGCTTGGGACACACCTCTGGAAACACCATATATTTT.

V and J are TRBV2 and TRBJ2-5, with 12 bases fitting TRBD2. Per germline, CDR1 SNHLY and CDR2 FYNNEI. Losses at the gene ends were 3 bases for V and 5 bases for J; bases not matched to a gene: 7. This CDR3 spans 16 amino acids. The CDR3 loop is CASSDPTSGGGETQYF. In DNA, the CDR3 is TGTGCCAGCAGTGACCCGACTAGCGGGGGCGGGGAGACCCAGTACTTC.

The rearrangement uses TRBV7-9 and TRBJ1-5; no firm D call. CDR1 and CDR2 from the germline V gene are SEHNR and FQNEAQ (reference sequence). Trimming removed 7 bases from V and 4 bases from J, with 20 bases in between. The CDR3 covers 16 residues. The DNA of the CDR3 is TGTGCCAGCACGGGTTCCAGCAACAGCCTTAATCAGCCCCAGCATTTT. It specifies CASTGSSNSLNQPQHF.

This clone was picked up a small number of times. The chain links TRBV19 to TRBJ1-6, with 11 nucleotides matching TRBD1. The germline gives CDR1 LNHDA, CDR2 SQIVND (reference sequence). The J segment lost 8 bases and the V segment lost 8 bases, leaving 8 bases of the junction unmatched. The CDR3 contains 15 residues. The CDR3 sequence: CASGRRTGGDSPLHF. The DNA of the CDR3 is TGTGCCAGTGGCCGTCGGACAGGGGGCGATTCACCCCTCCACTTT. The complete variable domain, with remaining parts taken from reference TRBV19 and TRBJ1-6, reads DGGITQSPKYLFRKEGQNVTLSCEQNLNHDAMYWYRQDPGQGLRLIYYSQIVNDFQKGDIAEGYSVSREKKESFPLTVTSAQKNPTAFYLCASGRRTGGDSPLHFGNGTRLTVT.

This clone was recorded many times. Different DNA sequences within this sample yield the same CDR3. This chain joins TRBV7-9 and TRBJ1-5; possible D gene TRBD1, 5 bases. Germline assignment: CDR1 SEHNR and CDR2 FQNEAQ (reference sequence). V was shortened by 1 base and J by 0 bases, with 7 bases between the two germline ends. This CDR3 is 15 amino acids long. CDR3 sequence reads: CASSLGGYSNQPQHF. CDR3 sequence (DNA): TGTGCCAGCAGCTTAGGGGGGTATAGCAATCAGCCCCAGCATTTT. Together with reference TRBV7-9 and TRBJ1-5, the CDR3 gives the full variable domain: DTGVSQNPRHKITKRGQNVTFRCDPISEHNRLYWYRQTLGQGPEFLTYFQNEAQLEKSRLLSDRFSAERPKGSFSTLEIQRTEQGDSAMYLCASSLGGYSNQPQHFGDGTRLSIL.

The J gene is TRBJ2-1, the V gene TRBV5-4; either TRBD1 or TRBD2 may supply D (5 bases each). Germline CDR1 reads SGHNT; CDR2 reads YYREEE (reference sequence). Trimming left V 0 bases short and J 0 bases short, with 10 bases between. The CDR3 is 16 residues long. The CDR3 here is CASSLDRDPSYNEQFF. The CDR3 DNA reads TGTGCCAGCAGCTTGGACCGGGACCCCTCCTACAATGAGCAGTTCTTC.

The CDR3 spells CASSLALGDPTYNEQFF. DNA for the CDR3: TGTGCCAGCAGCTTAGCTTTAGGGGACCCCACCTACAATGAGCAGTTCTTC. The chain links TRBV7-2 to TRBJ2-1, with D perhaps TRBD1 or TRBD2 (5 bases each). Germline CDR1 and CDR2: SGHTA and FQGNSA. V lost 0 bases, J lost 2 bases, and 14 bases lay in between. There are 17 residues in the CDR3.

J is TRBJ1-6 and V is TRBV5-1; D is undetermined. The germline V gene encodes CDR1 SGHRS and CDR2 YFSETQ. Trimming stripped 0 bases from V and 7 bases from J, with 8 bases between. CDR3 size: 14 residues. Written as DNA, the CDR3 is TGCGCCAGCAGCTTGGTACCACAGAATTCACCCCTCCACTTT. This codes for CASSLVPQNSPLHF.

The chain joins TRBV7-9 to TRBJ1-5; D is undetermined. The CDR3 sequence is 14 residues long. Trimming shortened V by 4 bases and J by 0 bases, and 7 bases separated the two germline ends. CDR1 and CDR2 from the germline V gene are SEHNR and FQNEAQ (reference sequence). DNA of the CDR3: TGTGCCAGCAGCTCCGTTTATAGCAATCAGCCCCAGCATTTT. The encoded protein is CASSSVYSNQPQHF.

This chain links TRBV19 with TRBJ1-6; no clear D gene. CDR1 is LNHDA, CDR2 SQIVND, per germline (reference sequence). The CDR3 runs to 15 residues. Between the trimmed V and J ends, which lost 6 bases and 3 bases, there was a span of 12 bases. CDR3 coding DNA: TGTGCCAGTAGGGCACGGGAAAACTATAATTCACCCCTCCACTTT. This codes for CASRARENYNSPLHF.

This chain uses TRBV27 with TRBJ2-3; D is uncertain. Trimming took 3 bases from V and 4 from J, leaving 5 bases between them. The CDR3 totals 12 residues. The germline gives CDR1 MNHEY, CDR2 SMNVEV (reference sequence). CDR3 sequence: CASSFLADTQYF. The CDR3 bases are TGTGCCAGCAGTTTTCTCGCAGATACGCAGTATTTT.

V is TRBV11-2 and J is TRBJ2-5, with a weak D call TRBD2 (5 bases). The CDR3 is made up of 19 amino acids. Germline V gene sequence: CDR1 SGHAT, CDR2 FQNNGV. V shed 3 bases and J shed 2 bases, with 25 bases lying between them. DNA of the CDR3: TGTGCCAGCAGCTTTCTCTCGGACGCTGGGAGATACGGACAAGAGACCCAGTACTTC. Its protein product is CASSFLSDAGRYGQETQYF.